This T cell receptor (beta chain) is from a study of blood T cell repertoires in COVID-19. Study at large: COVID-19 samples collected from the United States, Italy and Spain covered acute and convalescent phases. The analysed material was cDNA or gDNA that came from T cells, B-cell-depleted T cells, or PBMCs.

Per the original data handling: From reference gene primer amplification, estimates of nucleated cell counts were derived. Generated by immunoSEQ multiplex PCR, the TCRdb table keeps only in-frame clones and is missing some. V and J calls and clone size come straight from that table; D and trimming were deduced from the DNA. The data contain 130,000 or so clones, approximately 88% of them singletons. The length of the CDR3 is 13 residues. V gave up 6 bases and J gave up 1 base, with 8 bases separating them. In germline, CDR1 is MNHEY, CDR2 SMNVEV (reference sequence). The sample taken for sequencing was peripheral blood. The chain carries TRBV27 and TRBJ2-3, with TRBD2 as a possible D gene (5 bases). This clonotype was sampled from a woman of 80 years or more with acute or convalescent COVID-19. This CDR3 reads CASRILGTDTQYF. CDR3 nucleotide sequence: TGTGCCAGCAGGATACTAGGCACAGATACGCAGTATTTT.